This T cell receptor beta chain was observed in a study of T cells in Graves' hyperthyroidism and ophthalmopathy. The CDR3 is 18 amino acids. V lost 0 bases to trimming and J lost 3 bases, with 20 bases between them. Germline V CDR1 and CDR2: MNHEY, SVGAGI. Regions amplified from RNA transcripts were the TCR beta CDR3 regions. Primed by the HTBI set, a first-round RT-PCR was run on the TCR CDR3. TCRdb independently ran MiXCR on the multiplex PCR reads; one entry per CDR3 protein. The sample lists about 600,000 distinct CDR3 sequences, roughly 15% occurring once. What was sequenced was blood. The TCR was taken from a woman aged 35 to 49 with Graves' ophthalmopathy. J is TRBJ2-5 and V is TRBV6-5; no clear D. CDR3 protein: CASSYSGDNLSSEETQYF. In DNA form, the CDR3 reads TGTGCCAGCAGTTACTCAGGAGATAACCTATCTTCGGAAGAGACCCAGTACTTC.